This TCR beta chain was captured by sequencing in a study of blood T cell repertoires in COVID-19. Study information: Both acute and convalescent COVID-19 samples were obtained from the United States, Italy and Spain. The analysed material was cDNA or gDNA that came from T cells, B-cell-depleted T cells, or PBMCs.

The ends lost 0 bases at V and 6 bases at J; junction bases unmatched: 10. The CDR3 runs to 16 residues. Germline loops: CDR1 PRHDT, CDR2 FYEKMQ (reference sequence). In the original processing: Amplified reference gene primers provided the basis for estimating nucleated cell counts. The method was immunoSEQ multiplex PCR; TCRdb's version includes in-frame clones alone and lacks a portion of them. Clone size and V and J calls were adopted from that table, with D and trimming inferred from the DNA. Of 300,000 or so clones listed, more than 70% are singletons. Sequenced sample: peripheral blood. This clonotype was obtained from a man between 18 and 29 years old who had recovered from COVID-19. The J gene is TRBJ2-7, the V gene TRBV13; 8 bases align to TRBD2. In DNA form, the CDR3 reads TGTGCCAGCAGCTTAGGCGAGACTAGCGTCCGGGGCGAGCAGTACTTC. Translated: CASSLGETSVRGEQYF.